This is a list of T cell receptor beta chains from one sample in a study of T-cell memory formation after mild COVID-19. TCRdb processed the 5' RACE reads anew with MiXCR; each CDR3 protein has one entry. The sample has approximately 440,000 distinct CDR3 sequences; about 20% are singletons. Sequencing used PBMCs or a T cell subset sorted from them (not recorded which). These receptors were collected from an adult woman who had mild COVID-19 (a few samples of this study predate the infection). Cell type and time point are not known. Each CDR3 is given with its conserved first and last residue. A D gene is named only where the DNA matches it firmly. Not every row has a clone size; where given, it reads once, few, many or a size class.

v_gene: TRBV3-1
j_gene: TRBJ1-3
d_gene: NA
abundance: few
CDR3aa: CASSQERDGTIYF
CDR3nt: TGTGCCAGCAGCCAAGAACGCGACGGCACCATATATTTT

v_gene: TRBV20-1
j_gene: TRBJ2-3
d_gene: TRBD1
abundance: NA
CDR3aa: CSARKTGRGTDTQYF
CDR3nt: TGCAGTGCTAGGAAGACAGGGCGGGGCACAGATACGCAGTATTTT

v_gene: TRBV19
j_gene: TRBJ2-5
d_gene: TRBD2
abundance: few
CDR3aa: CASSRGTSGGARETQYF
CDR3nt: TGTGCCAGTAGTCGTGGGACTAGCGGGGGGGCCAGAGAGACCCAGTACTTC

v_gene: TRBV5-1
j_gene: TRBJ2-7
d_gene: NA
abundance: few
CDR3aa: CASSLWSDSSYEQYF
CDR3nt: TGCGCCAGCAGCTTGTGGTCGGATAGCTCCTACGAGCAGTACTTC

v_gene: TRBV29-1
j_gene: TRBJ2-1
d_gene: NA
abundance: NA
CDR3aa: CSVEEGLATGFF
CDR3nt: TGCAGCGTTGAAGAGGGGCTAGCGACTGGGTTCTTC

v_gene: TRBV2
j_gene: TRBJ2-1
d_gene: TRBD2
abundance: few
CDR3aa: CAASGGYNEQFF
CDR3nt: TGTGCCGCTAGCGGGGGATACAATGAGCAGTTCTTC

v_gene: TRBV7-9
j_gene: TRBJ1-1
d_gene: NA
abundance: NA
CDR3aa: CASSLEGWENTEAFF
CDR3nt: TGTGCCAGCAGCTTAGAAGGGTGGGAGAACACTGAAGCTTTCTTT

v_gene: TRBV12-3/TRBV12-4
j_gene: TRBJ2-1
d_gene: TRBD1
abundance: NA
CDR3aa: CASSKGQGLYNEQFF
CDR3nt: TGTGCCAGCAGTAAGGGACAGGGCCTATACAATGAGCAGTTCTTC

v_gene: TRBV12-3/TRBV12-4
j_gene: TRBJ1-5
d_gene: TRBD1
abundance: NA
CDR3aa: CASSAGGQRMNSNQPQHF
CDR3nt: TGTGCCAGCAGCGCCGGGGGACAGCGCATGAATAGCAATCAGCCCCAGCATTTT

v_gene: TRBV3-1
j_gene: TRBJ2-7
d_gene: TRBD1
abundance: few
CDR3aa: CASSPGQGEYEQYF
CDR3nt: TGTGCCAGCAGTCCGGGGCAGGGGGAGTACGAGCAGTACTTC

v_gene: TRBV7-2
j_gene: TRBJ2-1
d_gene: TRBD2
abundance: NA
CDR3aa: CASSHSGSSSYNEQFF
CDR3nt: TGTGCCAGCAGCCATAGCGGGTCCAGCTCCTACAATGAGCAGTTCTTC

v_gene: TRBV6-2/TRBV6-3
j_gene: TRBJ2-7
d_gene: TRBD2
abundance: NA
CDR3aa: CASSKPSGESYEQYF
CDR3nt: TGTGCCAGCAGTAAACCTAGCGGGGAGTCCTACGAGCAGTACTTC

v_gene: TRBV5-1
j_gene: TRBJ2-7
d_gene: NA
abundance: few
CDR3aa: CASSPVTYSSYEQYF
CDR3nt: TGCGCCAGCAGCCCGGTGACGTACAGCTCCTACGAGCAGTACTTC

v_gene: TRBV7-2
j_gene: TRBJ2-3
d_gene: NA
abundance: NA
CDR3aa: CASSLVPTGDTQYF
CDR3nt: TGTGCCAGCAGCTTAGTCCCAACAGGCGATACGCAGTATTTT

v_gene: TRBV29-1
j_gene: TRBJ1-2
d_gene: NA
abundance: NA
CDR3aa: CSVAEGKWYEGYGYTF
CDR3nt: TGCAGCGTTGCGGAGGGAAAGTGGTACGAAGGCTATGGCTACACCTTC

v_gene: TRBV12-3/TRBV12-4
j_gene: TRBJ1-5
d_gene: TRBD1
abundance: few
CDR3aa: CASSHSGVGGQPQHF
CDR3nt: TGTGCCAGCAGTCATAGTGGTGTAGGGGGCCAGCCCCAGCATTTT

v_gene: TRBV15
j_gene: TRBJ2-3
d_gene: NA
abundance: many
CDR3aa: CATSRGGGTDTQYF
CDR3nt: TGTGCCACCAGCAGAGGTGGGGGTACAGATACGCAGTATTTT

v_gene: TRBV12-3/TRBV12-4
j_gene: TRBJ2-2
d_gene: NA
abundance: NA
CDR3aa: CASSLTLTGELFF
CDR3nt: TGTGCCAGCAGTTTAACGCTCACCGGGGAGCTGTTTTTT

v_gene: TRBV25-1
j_gene: TRBJ2-7
d_gene: TRBD1
abundance: NA
CDR3aa: CASRQTGGSYEQYF
CDR3nt: TGTGCCAGCAGGCAGACAGGGGGATCCTACGAGCAGTACTTC

v_gene: TRBV14
j_gene: TRBJ2-2
d_gene: TRBD1
abundance: few
CDR3aa: CASSQSGTGRTGELFF
CDR3nt: TGTGCCAGCAGCCAATCCGGGACAGGGCGTACCGGGGAGCTGTTTTTT

v_gene: TRBV18
j_gene: TRBJ1-1
d_gene: TRBD1
abundance: few
CDR3aa: CASSPPDRRETEAFF
CDR3nt: TGTGCCAGCTCACCACCGGACAGGCGGGAGACTGAAGCTTTCTTT

v_gene: TRBV7-2
j_gene: TRBJ2-7
d_gene: NA
abundance: few
CDR3aa: CASSIQDQLREQYF
CDR3nt: TGTGCCAGCAGCATTCAGGACCAGCTACGTGAGCAGTACTTC

v_gene: TRBV27
j_gene: TRBJ1-2
d_gene: NA
abundance: NA
CDR3aa: CASSSSISLGYGYTF
CDR3nt: TGTGCCAGCAGTTCCTCGATCTCCCTGGGCTATGGCTACACCTTC

v_gene: TRBV25-1
j_gene: TRBJ2-5
d_gene: TRBD1
abundance: many
CDR3aa: CASSLTGGEGETQYF
CDR3nt: TGTGCCAGCAGCCTTACAGGGGGCGAGGGAGAGACCCAGTACTTC

v_gene: TRBV5-5
j_gene: TRBJ1-2
d_gene: TRBD1
abundance: NA
CDR3aa: CASSSGTVVGYTF
CDR3nt: TGTGCCAGCAGCTCCGGGACAGTGGTGGGCTACACCTTC

v_gene: TRBV7-2
j_gene: TRBJ2-3
d_gene: NA
abundance: NA
CDR3aa: CASSLLVITDTQYF
CDR3nt: TGTGCCAGCAGCTTGCTGGTGATCACAGATACGCAGTATTTT

v_gene: TRBV12-3/TRBV12-4
j_gene: TRBJ1-1
d_gene: NA
abundance: few
CDR3aa: CASSFATARTEAFF
CDR3nt: TGTGCCAGCAGTTTCGCGACAGCCCGGACTGAAGCTTTCTTT

v_gene: TRBV6-5
j_gene: TRBJ2-3
d_gene: NA
abundance: few
CDR3aa: CASSSPSGPMLADTQYF
CDR3nt: TGTGCCAGCAGTTCTCCATCGGGACCCATGCTGGCAGATACGCAGTATTTT

v_gene: TRBV19
j_gene: TRBJ2-1
d_gene: TRBD1
abundance: NA
CDR3aa: CASSRQQGSSYNEQFF
CDR3nt: TGTGCCAGTAGTAGACAACAGGGGAGTTCCTACAATGAGCAGTTCTTC

v_gene: TRBV27
j_gene: TRBJ2-1
d_gene: TRBD2
abundance: NA
CDR3aa: CASSLSGLAGYNEQFF
CDR3nt: TGTGCCAGCAGTCTCTCCGGACTAGCGGGCTACAATGAGCAGTTCTTC

v_gene: TRBV6-5
j_gene: TRBJ1-1
d_gene: TRBD1
abundance: NA
CDR3aa: CASNSEGAQGSTEAFF
CDR3nt: TGTGCCAGTAACAGCGAGGGGGCCCAGGGGAGCACTGAAGCTTTCTTT

v_gene: TRBV7-9
j_gene: TRBJ1-1
d_gene: NA
abundance: few
CDR3aa: CASSLGDQITEAFF
CDR3nt: TGTGCCAGCAGCTTAGGGGACCAGATCACTGAAGCTTTCTTT

v_gene: TRBV3-1
j_gene: TRBJ1-3
d_gene: NA
abundance: NA
CDR3aa: CASSQELVSGNTIYF
CDR3nt: TGTGCCAGCAGCCAAGAGTTAGTATCTGGAAACACCATATATTTT

v_gene: TRBV5-1
j_gene: TRBJ2-1
d_gene: NA
abundance: many
CDR3aa: CASSQYDRTLSSYNEQFF
CDR3nt: TGCGCCAGCAGCCAGTATGACAGGACCCTTAGCTCCTACAATGAGCAGTTCTTC

v_gene: TRBV7-3
j_gene: TRBJ2-2
d_gene: TRBD2
abundance: few
CDR3aa: CASRGTSGSGTGELFF
CDR3nt: TGTGCCAGTCGAGGGACTAGCGGGAGCGGTACCGGGGAGCTGTTTTTT